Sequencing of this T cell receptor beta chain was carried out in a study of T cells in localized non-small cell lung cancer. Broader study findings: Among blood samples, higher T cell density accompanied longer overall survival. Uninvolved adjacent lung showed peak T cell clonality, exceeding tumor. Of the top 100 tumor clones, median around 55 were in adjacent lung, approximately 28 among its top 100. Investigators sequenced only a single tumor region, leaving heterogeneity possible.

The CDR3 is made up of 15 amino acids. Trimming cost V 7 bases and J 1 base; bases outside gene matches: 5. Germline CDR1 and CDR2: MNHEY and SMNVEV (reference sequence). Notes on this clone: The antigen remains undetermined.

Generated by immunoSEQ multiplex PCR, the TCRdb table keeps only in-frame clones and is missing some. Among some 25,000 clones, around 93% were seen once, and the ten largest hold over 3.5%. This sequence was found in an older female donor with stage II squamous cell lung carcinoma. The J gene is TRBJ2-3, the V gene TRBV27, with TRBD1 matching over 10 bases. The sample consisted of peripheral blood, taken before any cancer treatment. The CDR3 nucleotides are TGTGCCAGCACCGCGGGACAGGGGCGCACAGATACGCAGTATTTT. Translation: CASTAGQGRTDTQYF.